These T cell receptor beta chains were read from a single sample in a study of T-cell reconstitution after alpha-beta-depleted transplantation in children. TCRdb re-derived calls from the PCR reads in MiXCR, one entry per CDR3 protein. Among some 220,000 distinct CDR3 sequences, approximately 10% were seen once, and the ten largest hold 28%. Sequenced here: PBMCs, sampled before TCRalphabeta/CD19-depleted stem cell transplant. Receptors originate from a child under two years old with acute myeloid leukemia, due to receive a stem cell transplant. Each CDR3 is given with its conserved first and last residue. The D gene is left open where the match is weak. Clone sizes are given selectively: once, few, many, or a class where the clone is expanded.

j_call | clone_size | v_call | d_call | cdr3_aa | cdr3_nt
TRBJ2-1 | many | TRBV20-1 | TRBD1 | CSARWGQLPYNEQFF | TGCAGTGCTAGGTGGGGACAGTTACCCTACAATGAGCAGTTCTTC
TRBJ2-2 | many | TRBV24-1 | - | CATRGTGNTGELFF | TGTGCCACCAGGGGGACGGGAAACACCGGGGAGCTGTTTTTT
TRBJ2-1 | many | TRBV12-3/TRBV12-4 | TRBD2 | CASSLGGTSSLIF | TGTGCCAGCAGTTTAGGGGGGACTAGCTCCTTGATCTTC
TRBJ2-1 | few | TRBV5-6 | - | CASSPTQGLRSYNEQFF | TGTGCCAGCAGCCCGACACAGGGCCTAAGATCCTACAATGAGCAGTTCTTC
TRBJ1-1 | many | TRBV12-3/TRBV12-4 | TRBD1 | CASSLGQGAATEAFF | TGTGCCAGCAGTTTAGGGCAGGGGGCGGCCACTGAAGCTTTCTTT
TRBJ2-5 | many | TRBV20-1 | TRBD2 | CSARDPSGTQETQYF | TGCAGTGCTAGAGACCCTAGCGGCACACAAGAGACCCAGTACTTC
TRBJ2-7 | many | TRBV5-1 | TRBD2 | CASSLASGRNSYEQYF | TGCGCCAGCAGCTTGGCCAGCGGGAGGAACTCCTACGAGCAGTACTTC
TRBJ1-2 | many | TRBV29-1 | - | CSVDVPDYGYTF | TGCAGCGTTGATGTCCCGGACTATGGCTACACCTTC
TRBJ1-2 | many | TRBV5-1 | TRBD1 | CASSHGTGANYGYTF | TGCGCCAGCAGCCACGGGACAGGGGCTAACTATGGCTACACCTTC
TRBJ1-2 | - | TRBV28 | TRBD1 | CASTTGGTGNYGYTF | TGTGCCAGCACCACGGGGGGGACAGGGAACTATGGCTACACCTTC
TRBJ1-5 | few | TRBV6-1 | - | CASSGPQGINQPQHF | TGTGCCAGCAGTGGGCCCCAGGGTATCAATCAGCCCCAGCATTTT
TRBJ1-1 | many | TRBV20-1 | - | CSARDPAAKWGAFF | TGCAGTGCTAGAGACCCGGCGGCTAAGTGGGGCGCTTTCTTT
TRBJ2-7 | many | TRBV20-1 | TRBD1 | CSATNPGTGGYEQYF | TGCAGTGCCACAAATCCCGGGACAGGGGGCTACGAGCAGTACTTC
TRBJ1-1 | many | TRBV11-2 | TRBD1 | CASSLRQGRETEAFF | TGTGCCAGCAGCCTCAGACAGGGGCGTGAGACTGAAGCTTTCTTT
TRBJ2-3 | once | TRBV20-1 | TRBD2 | CSVNSGSSDTQYF | TGCAGTGTTAATAGCGGGAGCTCAGATACGCAGTATTTT
TRBJ2-7 | many | TRBV3-1 | TRBD2 | CASGLGLAGGKQYF | TGTGCCAGCGGCCTGGGACTAGCGGGAGGGAAGCAGTACTTC
TRBJ1-1 | many | TRBV27 | - | CASRLSGAQNTEAFF | TGTGCCAGCAGACTGTCGGGGGCTCAGAACACTGAAGCTTTCTTT
TRBJ1-2 | - | TRBV2 | - | CASSEGVRGYTF | TGTGCCAGCAGTGAAGGAGTTCGTGGCTACACCTTC
TRBJ2-7 | many | TRBV20-1 | - | CSARGTLVYEQYF | TGCAGTGCTAGGGGGACTCTAGTCTACGAGCAGTACTTC
TRBJ2-5 | few | TRBV6-5 | TRBD2 | CASSYPSSGGQETQYF | TGTGCCAGCAGTTACCCGTCTTCGGGGGGGCAAGAGACCCAGTACTTC
TRBJ2-7 | many | TRBV5-1 | - | CASSLGDYKSSYEQYF | TGCGCCAGCAGCTTGGGGGATTACAAGAGCTCCTACGAGCAGTACTTC
TRBJ2-7 | many | TRBV11-2 | - | CASSQPGPYEQYF | TGTGCCAGCAGCCAACCGGGACCCTACGAGCAGTACTTC
TRBJ2-7 | - | TRBV7-2 | - | CASSLSPLGEQYF | TGTGCCAGCAGCTTAAGCCCCCTAGGCGAGCAGTACTTC
TRBJ1-1 | few | TRBV18 | - | CASSPGARDTEAFF | TGTGCCAGCTCACCAGGGGCACGGGACACTGAAGCTTTCTTT
TRBJ2-1 | many | TRBV5-1 | TRBD2 | CASSLPGTSGYNEQFF | TGCGCCAGCAGCTTGCCCGGGACTAGCGGCTACAATGAGCAGTTCTTC
TRBJ1-1 | many | TRBV12-3/TRBV12-4 | - | CASSFTVNTEAFF | TGTGCCAGCAGTTTCACAGTCAACACTGAAGCTTTCTTT
TRBJ2-5 | - | TRBV20-1 | TRBD2 | CSAWGLARQETQYF | TGCAGTGCTTGGGGACTAGCGAGACAAGAGACCCAGTACTTC
TRBJ2-3 | many | TRBV29-1 | - | CSVEDRENADTQYF | TGCAGCGTTGAAGACAGGGAGAATGCAGATACGCAGTATTTT
TRBJ1-1 | - | TRBV6-2/TRBV6-3 | TRBD1 | CASTLQGVPEAFF | TGTGCCAGCACCTTACAGGGGGTCCCTGAAGCTTTCTTT
TRBJ1-2 | - | TRBV2 | - | CASTLRPEGGYTF | TGTGCCAGCACCCTTAGGCCAGAGGGAGGCTACACCTTC
TRBJ2-7 | few | TRBV18 | - | CASSPQPGGDEQYF | TGTGCCAGCTCACCACAACCCGGGGGCGACGAGCAGTACTTC
TRBJ2-3 | many | TRBV25-1 | - | CASSEPSYPYF | TGTGCCAGCAGTGAGCCTAGCTACCCGTATTTT
TRBJ2-2 | many | TRBV7-3 | - | CASSLPGSGELFF | TGTGCCAGCAGCTTACCAGGGTCCGGGGAGCTGTTTTTT
TRBJ1-2 | many | TRBV10-3 | - | CAPRGNRTYGYTF | TGTGCCCCAAGGGGGAACCGGACGTATGGCTACACCTTC
TRBJ1-1 | many | TRBV6-5 | TRBD1 | CASRASTGPRTEAFF | TGTGCCAGCAGGGCATCGACAGGGCCCCGCACTGAAGCTTTCTTT
TRBJ1-5 | many | TRBV5-1 | - | CASSLRVGQPQHF | TGCGCCAGCAGCCTCCGTGTTGGTCAGCCCCAGCATTTT
TRBJ1-6 | many | TRBV27 | - | CASSFGLSNSPLHF | TGTGCCAGCAGTTTCGGACTCTCCAATTCACCCCTCCACTTT
TRBJ2-7 | many | TRBV7-2 | TRBD1 | CASSRTGAYEQYF | TGTGCCAGCAGCCGGACAGGAGCCTACGAGCAGTACTTC
TRBJ2-3 | many | TRBV10-3 | - | CAISESGTDTQYF | TGTGCCATCAGTGAGTCGGGCACAGATACGCAGTATTTT
TRBJ1-5 | many | TRBV20-1 | TRBD1 | CSARGETGRNQPQHF | TGCAGTGCTAGAGGTGAGACAGGGAGGAATCAGCCCCAGCATTTT
TRBJ2-5 | many | TRBV4-2 | TRBD2 | CASSQEGLADQETQYF | TGTGCCAGCAGCCAAGAAGGACTAGCGGACCAAGAGACCCAGTACTTC
TRBJ1-1 | many | TRBV29-1 | - | CRIAGNTEAFF | TGCAGAATAGCGGGAAACACTGAAGCTTTCTTT
TRBJ1-4 | many | TRBV10-3 | - | CAISESEGGKLFF | TGTGCCATCAGTGAGTCGGAAGGGGGAAAACTGTTTTTT
TRBJ2-7 | - | TRBV3-1 | - | CASSLGQRYYEQYF | TGTGCCAGCAGCCTAGGCCAGCGATACTACGAGCAGTACTTC
TRBJ2-2 | many | TRBV5-1 | - | CASSLEQAYTGELFF | TGCGCCAGCAGCTTGGAACAGGCCTACACCGGGGAGCTGTTTTTT